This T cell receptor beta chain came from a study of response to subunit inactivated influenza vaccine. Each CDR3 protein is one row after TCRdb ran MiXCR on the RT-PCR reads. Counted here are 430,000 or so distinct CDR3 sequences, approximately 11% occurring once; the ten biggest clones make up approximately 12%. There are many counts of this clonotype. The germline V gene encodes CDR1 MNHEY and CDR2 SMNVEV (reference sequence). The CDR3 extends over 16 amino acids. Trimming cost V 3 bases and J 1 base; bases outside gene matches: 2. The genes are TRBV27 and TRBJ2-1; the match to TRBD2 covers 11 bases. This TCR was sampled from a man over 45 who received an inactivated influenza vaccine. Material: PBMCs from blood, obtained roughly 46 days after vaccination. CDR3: CASSLGLAVSYNEQFF. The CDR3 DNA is TGTGCCAGCAGTTTGGGACTAGCGGTGTCCTACAATGAGCAGTTCTTC.